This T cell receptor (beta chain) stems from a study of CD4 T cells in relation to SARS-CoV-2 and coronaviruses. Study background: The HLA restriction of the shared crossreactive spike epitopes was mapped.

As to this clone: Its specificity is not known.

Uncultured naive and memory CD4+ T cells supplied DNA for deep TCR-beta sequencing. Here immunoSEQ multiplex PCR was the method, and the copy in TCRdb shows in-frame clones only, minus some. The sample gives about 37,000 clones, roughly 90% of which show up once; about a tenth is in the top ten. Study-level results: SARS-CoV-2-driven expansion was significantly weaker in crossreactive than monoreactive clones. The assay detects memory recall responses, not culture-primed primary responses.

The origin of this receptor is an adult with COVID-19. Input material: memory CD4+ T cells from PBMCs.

The CDR3 nucleotides read TGTGCCAGCCGGAGGACAGGGGCCAATGGAAACACCATATATTTT. Translating it yields CASRRTGANGNTIYF. The chain joins TRBV7-9 to TRBJ1-3, with 9 bases aligning to TRBD1. Trimming took 8 bases from V and 3 from J; bases not matched to a gene: 8. This CDR3 has 15 residues. Germline V gene data show CDR1 as SEHNR and CDR2 as FQNEAQ (reference sequence).